A single T cell receptor (beta chain) is shown here with its context. The antigen this receptor binds is unknown. No qualities accompany the bases; no much larger clone lies one base away. This sample stems from a study of T cell responses to AZD1222 COVID-19 vaccine (dated by TCRdb to about 2021). Background on the whole study: AZD1222 recipients with second doses at about 4 weeks or about 12 weeks were pooled, because spike-specific TCR depth and breadth did not differ between schedules. A total of just over 230 trial participants underwent TCR sequencing, of whom about 200 had received two doses of AZD1222 and some 26 had received two doses of the MenACWY control vaccine. Enrollment into the trials was organized by age into subgroups of 18-55, 56-69 and 70-plus years, and those subgroups contained approximately 150, 30 and 60 TCR-sequenced participants, respectively. Study-wide conclusions, independent of this receptor: Nearly half of unique spike-specific TCRs reportedly recognized epitopes outside regions mutated in the B.1.351 and B.1.1.7 variants. The 56-69-year group was small, and its depth increase did not reach significance, likely because of low power. A significant rise in spike-specific TCR breadth and depth was observed after two AZD1222 doses relative to day 0 and relative to MenACWY recipients. The whole spike protein was spanned by vaccine-associated CD4 TCRs, and dominant responses were seen in regions 160-218 and 743-854. Only a handful of AZD1222 recipients were SARS-CoV-2 seropositive at baseline, limiting conclusions about previously exposed vaccinees. Most participants were white British and females outnumbered males, and the authors suggested that clonal diversity may have been underestimated. No day 14 peak-response samples were available, so repertoires were characterized only after the peak T cell response.

The CDR3 regions of human TCRbeta chains were subjected to immunosequencing. The authors' pipeline ran thus. Repertoire TCRs were matched against a reference library of SARS-CoV-2-specific TCRs generated with the MIRA antigen-specificity platform. Breadth was defined as the fraction of unique TCRs that were SARS-CoV-2-associated, and depth was defined as the fraction of total T cells that were SARS-CoV-2-associated. Using the MIRA data, each spike-specific TCR was assigned both to the spike region to which the TCR was reactive and to a CD4 or CD8 class. Log10-transformed breadth and depth values were compared by one-way ANOVA with Sidak's multiple comparisons tests. TCRdb stores this immuneACCESS table with in-frame sequences only. Part of the clones is absent; in the studies checked, under half of the shortfall reflects unresolved V genes, and no reason is known for the rest. V and J calls and clone size are copied from that table; D and trimming were computed from the DNA. This sample comprises some 120,000 clones, 92% of them detected only once. 0.85% to 1.3% of the sample rests with the top ten.

Taken with the paper, the label for time point translates to: baseline before first vaccination. The vaccinee samples were drawn from two UK trials, COV001 and COV002, one of which was a single-blind randomized controlled phase 2/3 trial testing AZD1222 (ChAdOx1 nCoV-19) in healthy adults. For TCRbeta chain sequencing, PBMC samples from trial participants were taken at day 0 and at day 28 after the second dose. CDR1 and CDR2 (MNHEY, SMNVEV) derive from the germline V gene (reference sequence). From cysteine to phenylalanine, the CDR3 is 12 amino acids long. The entry retains the CDR3 DNA only, 36 bases that are in frame from base 1. Deletion took 7 bases off V and 5 bases off J, with a span of 12 bases between the germline ends.

The receptor was derived from an adult in good health. The chain was built from TRBV27 and TRBJ2-7; the D gene is perhaps TRBD2, on 5 matching bases. Material: peripheral blood, obtained on day 0 of AZD1222 vaccination. The CDR3 amino acid sequence is: CASTGAVDEQYF. The DNA reads TGTGCCAGCACTGGAGCGGTCGACGAGCAGTACTTC.